This TCR beta chain was sequenced for a study of monozygotic twins with inflammatory bowel disease. TCRdb reprocessed the 5' RACE reads; each CDR3 protein has one entry and no DNA is given. The sample table includes approximately 400,000 distinct CDR3 sequences. This CDR3 is 18 amino acids long. Germline CDR1 reads SGHVS; CDR2 reads FNYEAQ. The sequence derives from a human donor with ulcerative colitis or Crohn's disease, or a healthy co-twin of an affected twin (not recorded which). This chain joins TRBV7-6 and TRBJ2-1; TCRdb outputs TRBD1, but without DNA this stays unchecked. The sequenced material came from blood. CDR3 residues: CASSLGLAGDSSYNEQFF. Full variable domain (remainder filled in from reference TRBV7-6 and TRBJ2-1): GAGVSQSPRYKVTKRGQDVALRCDPISGHVSLYWYRQALGQGPEFLTYFNYEAQQDKSGLPNDRFSAERPEGSISTLTIQRTEQRDSAMYRCASSLGLAGDSSYNEQFFGPGTRLTVL.